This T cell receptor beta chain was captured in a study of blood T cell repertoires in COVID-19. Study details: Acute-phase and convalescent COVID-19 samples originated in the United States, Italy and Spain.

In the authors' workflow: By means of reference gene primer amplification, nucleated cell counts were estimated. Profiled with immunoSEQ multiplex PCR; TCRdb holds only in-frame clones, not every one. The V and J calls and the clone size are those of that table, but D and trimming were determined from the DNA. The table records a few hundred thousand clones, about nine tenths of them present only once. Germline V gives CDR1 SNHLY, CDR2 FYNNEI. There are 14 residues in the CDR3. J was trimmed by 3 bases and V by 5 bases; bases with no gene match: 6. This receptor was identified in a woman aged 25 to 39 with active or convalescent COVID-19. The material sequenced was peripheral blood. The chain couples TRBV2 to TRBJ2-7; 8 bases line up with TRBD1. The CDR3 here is CASSSDRGYYEQYF. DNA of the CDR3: TGTGCCAGCAGTTCCGACAGGGGTTACTACGAGCAGTACTTC.